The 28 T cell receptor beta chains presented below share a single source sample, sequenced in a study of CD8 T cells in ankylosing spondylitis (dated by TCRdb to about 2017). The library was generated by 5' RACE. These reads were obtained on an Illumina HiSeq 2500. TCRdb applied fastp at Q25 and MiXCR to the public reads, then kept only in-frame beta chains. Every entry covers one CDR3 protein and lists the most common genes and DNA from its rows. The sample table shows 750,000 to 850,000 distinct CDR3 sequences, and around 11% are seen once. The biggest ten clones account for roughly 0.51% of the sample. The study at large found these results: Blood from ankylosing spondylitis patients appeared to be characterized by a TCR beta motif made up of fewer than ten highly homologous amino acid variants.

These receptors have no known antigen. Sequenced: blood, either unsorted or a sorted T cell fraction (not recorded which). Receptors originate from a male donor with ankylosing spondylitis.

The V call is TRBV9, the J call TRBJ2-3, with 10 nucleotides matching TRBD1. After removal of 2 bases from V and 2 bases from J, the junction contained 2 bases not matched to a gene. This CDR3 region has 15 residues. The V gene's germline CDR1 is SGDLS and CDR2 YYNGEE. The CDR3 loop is CASSVGTGDTDTQYF. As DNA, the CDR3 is TGTGCCAGCAGCGTCGGGACAGGGGACACAGATACGCAGTATTTT.

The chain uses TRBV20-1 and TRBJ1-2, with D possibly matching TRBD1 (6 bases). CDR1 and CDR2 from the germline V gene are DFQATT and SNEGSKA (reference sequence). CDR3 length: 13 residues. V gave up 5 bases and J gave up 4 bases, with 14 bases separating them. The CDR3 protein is CSAPGTSTYGYTF. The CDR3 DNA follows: TGCAGTGCTCCCGGGACAAGCACCTATGGCTACACCTTC.

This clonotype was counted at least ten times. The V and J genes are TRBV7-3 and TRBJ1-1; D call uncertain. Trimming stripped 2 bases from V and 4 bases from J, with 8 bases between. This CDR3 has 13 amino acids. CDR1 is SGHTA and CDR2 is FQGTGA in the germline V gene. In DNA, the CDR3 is TGTGCCAGCAGCTTAGGGAGGGCCACTGAAGCTTTCTTT. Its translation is CASSLGRATEAFF.

The CDR3 here is CASSLVWGTRDTQYF. CDR3 nucleotides: TGTGCCAGCAGCTTAGTTTGGGGAACCAGAGATACGCAGTATTTT. This chain uses TRBV7-2 with TRBJ2-3; D remains ambiguous. CDR1 and CDR2 (germline): SGHTA, FQGNSA. Between the trimmed V and J ends, which lost 1 base and 5 bases, there was a span of 13 bases. The CDR3 has 15 amino acids.

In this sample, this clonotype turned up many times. CDR3: CSVGPRLAGNEQFF. The CDR3 DNA reads TGCAGCGTAGGACCCCGACTAGCAGGGAATGAGCAGTTCTTC. The chain carries TRBV29-1 and TRBJ2-1; 7 bases match TRBD2. The CDR3 runs 14 residues. The junction had 12 bases not matched to a gene; V was cut back by 6 bases and J by 7 bases. Germline V CDR1 and CDR2: SQVTM, ANQGSEA.

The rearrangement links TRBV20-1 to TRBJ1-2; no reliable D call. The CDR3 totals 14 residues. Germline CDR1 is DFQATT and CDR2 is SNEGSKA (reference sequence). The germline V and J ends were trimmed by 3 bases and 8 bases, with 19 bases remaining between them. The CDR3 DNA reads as TGCAGTGCTAGTAGCAACAGTGGAGTGAGGGGCTACACCTTC. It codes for CSASSNSGVRGYTF.

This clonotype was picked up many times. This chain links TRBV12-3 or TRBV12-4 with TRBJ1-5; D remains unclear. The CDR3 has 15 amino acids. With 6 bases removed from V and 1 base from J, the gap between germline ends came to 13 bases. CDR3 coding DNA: TGTGCCAGCAGCTACGGACCTTGGAGCAATCAGCCCCAGCATTTT. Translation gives CASSYGPWSNQPQHF.

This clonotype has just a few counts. The CDR3 nucleotides read TGCGCCAGCAGCCCCGGCGGCACCGCCTACGAGCAGTACTTC. Protein: CASSPGGTAYEQYF. The chain has TRBV5-1 and TRBJ2-7; no definite D call. CDR1 is SGHRS and CDR2 is YFSETQ in the germline V gene. The V and J ends lost 4 bases and 2 bases respectively, with 13 bases between them. This CDR3 region has 14 residues.

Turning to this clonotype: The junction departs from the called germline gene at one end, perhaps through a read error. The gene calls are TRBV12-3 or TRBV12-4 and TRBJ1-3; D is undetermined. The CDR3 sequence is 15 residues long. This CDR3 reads CASRTDGSSENTIYF. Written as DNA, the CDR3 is TGTGCCAGCAGAACGGACGGGAGCTCTGAAAACACCATATATTTT.

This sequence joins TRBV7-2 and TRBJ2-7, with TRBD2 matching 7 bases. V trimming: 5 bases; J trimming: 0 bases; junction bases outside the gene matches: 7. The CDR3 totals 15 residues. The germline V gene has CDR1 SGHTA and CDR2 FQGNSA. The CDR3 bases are TGTGCCAGCAGCCAAACTAGCGCCAACTCCTACGAGCAGTACTTC. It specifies CASSQTSANSYEQYF.

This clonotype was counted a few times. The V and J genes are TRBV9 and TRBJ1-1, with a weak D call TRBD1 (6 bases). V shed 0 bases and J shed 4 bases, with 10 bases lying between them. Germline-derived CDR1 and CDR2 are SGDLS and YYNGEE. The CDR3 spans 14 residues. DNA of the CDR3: TGTGCCAGCAGCGTAGATTGGGGGCCCACTGAAGCTTTCTTT. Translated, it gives CASSVDWGPTEAFF.

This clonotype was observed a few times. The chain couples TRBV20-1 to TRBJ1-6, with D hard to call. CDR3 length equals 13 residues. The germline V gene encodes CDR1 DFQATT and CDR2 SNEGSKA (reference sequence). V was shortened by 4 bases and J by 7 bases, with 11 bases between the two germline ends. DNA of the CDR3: TGCAGTGCTACCCACAGACCCAATTCACCCCTCCACTTT. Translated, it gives CSATHRPNSPLHF.

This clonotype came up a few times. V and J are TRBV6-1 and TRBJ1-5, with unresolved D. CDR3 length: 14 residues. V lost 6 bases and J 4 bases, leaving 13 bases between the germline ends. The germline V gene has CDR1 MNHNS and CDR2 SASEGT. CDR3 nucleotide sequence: TGTGCCAGCAGGACGAGTGTATTTAATCAGCCCCAGCATTTT. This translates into CASRTSVFNQPQHF.

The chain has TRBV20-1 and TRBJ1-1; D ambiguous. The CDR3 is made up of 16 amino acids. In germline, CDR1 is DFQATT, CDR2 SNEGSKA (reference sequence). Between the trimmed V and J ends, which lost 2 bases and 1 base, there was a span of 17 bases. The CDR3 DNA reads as TGCAGTGCTAGACCCCCCCCATCAAAGGGGAACACTGAAGCTTTCTTT. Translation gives CSARPPPSKGNTEAFF.

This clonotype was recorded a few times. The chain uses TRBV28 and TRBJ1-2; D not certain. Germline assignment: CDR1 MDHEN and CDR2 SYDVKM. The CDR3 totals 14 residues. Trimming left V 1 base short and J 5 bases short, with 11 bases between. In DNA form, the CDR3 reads TGTGCCAGCAGTTTATATCGATCAGAGTATGGCTACACCTTC. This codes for CASSLYRSEYGYTF.

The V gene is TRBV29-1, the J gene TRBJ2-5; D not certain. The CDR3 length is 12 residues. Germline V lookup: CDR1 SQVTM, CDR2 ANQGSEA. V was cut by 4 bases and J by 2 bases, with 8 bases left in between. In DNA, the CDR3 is TGCAGCGTTGGGTGGGCTCAAGAGACCCAGTACTTC. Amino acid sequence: CSVGWAQETQYF.

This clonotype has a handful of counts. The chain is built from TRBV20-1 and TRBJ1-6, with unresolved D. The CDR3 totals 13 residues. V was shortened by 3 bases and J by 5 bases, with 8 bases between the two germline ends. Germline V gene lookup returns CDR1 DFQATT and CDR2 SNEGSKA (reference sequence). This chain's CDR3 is CSARARNNSPLHF. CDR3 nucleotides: TGCAGTGCTAGGGCTCGGAATAATTCACCCCTCCACTTT.

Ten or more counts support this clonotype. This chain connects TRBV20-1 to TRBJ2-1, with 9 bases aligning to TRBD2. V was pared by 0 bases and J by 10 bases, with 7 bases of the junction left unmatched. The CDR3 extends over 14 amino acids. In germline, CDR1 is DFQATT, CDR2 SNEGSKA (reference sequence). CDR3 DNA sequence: TGCAGTGCTAGAGATGCGGGAGGGCCAGGGGAGCAGTTCTTC. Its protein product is CSARDAGGPGEQFF.

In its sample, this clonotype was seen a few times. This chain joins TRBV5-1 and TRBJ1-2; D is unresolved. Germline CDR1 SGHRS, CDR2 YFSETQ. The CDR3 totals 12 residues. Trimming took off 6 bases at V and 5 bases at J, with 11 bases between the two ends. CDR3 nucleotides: TGCGCCAGCACCTCAGCGGGGTATGGCTACACCTTC. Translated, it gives CASTSAGYGYTF.

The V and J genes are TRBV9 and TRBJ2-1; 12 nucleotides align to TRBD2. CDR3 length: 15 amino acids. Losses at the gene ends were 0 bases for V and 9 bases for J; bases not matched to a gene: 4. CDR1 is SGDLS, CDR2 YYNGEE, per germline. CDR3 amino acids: CASSVDALAGGEQFF. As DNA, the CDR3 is TGTGCCAGCAGCGTAGACGCACTAGCGGGAGGTGAGCAGTTCTTC.

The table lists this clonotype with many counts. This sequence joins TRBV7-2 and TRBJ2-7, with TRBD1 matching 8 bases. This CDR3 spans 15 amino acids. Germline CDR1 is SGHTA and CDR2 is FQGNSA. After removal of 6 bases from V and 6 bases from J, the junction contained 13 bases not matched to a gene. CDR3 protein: CASSRDRITIREQYF. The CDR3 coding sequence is TGTGCCAGCAGTCGGGACAGGATAACCATACGCGAGCAGTACTTC.

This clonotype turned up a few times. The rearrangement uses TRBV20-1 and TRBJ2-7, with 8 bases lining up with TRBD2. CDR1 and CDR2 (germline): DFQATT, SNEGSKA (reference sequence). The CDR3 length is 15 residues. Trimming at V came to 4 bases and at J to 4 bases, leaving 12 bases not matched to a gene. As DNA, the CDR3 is TGCAGTGCTACATTAGCGGGGTCGCCCGCTTACGAGCAGTACTTC. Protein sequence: CSATLAGSPAYEQYF.

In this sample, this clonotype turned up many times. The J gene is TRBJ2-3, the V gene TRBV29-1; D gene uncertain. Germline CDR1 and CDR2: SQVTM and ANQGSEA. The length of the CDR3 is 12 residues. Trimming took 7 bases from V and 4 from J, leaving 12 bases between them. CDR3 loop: CSAGGAADTQYF. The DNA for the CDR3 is TGCAGCGCCGGTGGCGCAGCAGATACGCAGTATTTT.

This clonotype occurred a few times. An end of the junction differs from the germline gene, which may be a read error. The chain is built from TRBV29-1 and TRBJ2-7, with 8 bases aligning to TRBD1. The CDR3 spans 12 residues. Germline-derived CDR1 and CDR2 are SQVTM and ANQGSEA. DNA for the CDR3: TGCAGCGTTGAAGATCCCGGCGGGACAGGCTCCTTC. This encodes CSVEDPGGTGSF.

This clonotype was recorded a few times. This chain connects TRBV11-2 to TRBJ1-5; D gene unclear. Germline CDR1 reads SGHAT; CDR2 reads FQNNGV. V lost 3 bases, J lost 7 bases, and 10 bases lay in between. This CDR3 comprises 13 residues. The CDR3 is CASSFSQIQPQHF. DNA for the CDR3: TGTGCCAGCAGCTTCAGTCAGATACAGCCCCAGCATTTT.

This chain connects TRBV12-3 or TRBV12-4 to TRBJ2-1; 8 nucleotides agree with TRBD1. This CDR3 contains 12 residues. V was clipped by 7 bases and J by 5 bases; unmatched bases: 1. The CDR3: CASTRGHNEQFF. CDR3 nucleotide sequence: TGTGCCAGCACCAGGGGGCACAATGAGCAGTTCTTC.

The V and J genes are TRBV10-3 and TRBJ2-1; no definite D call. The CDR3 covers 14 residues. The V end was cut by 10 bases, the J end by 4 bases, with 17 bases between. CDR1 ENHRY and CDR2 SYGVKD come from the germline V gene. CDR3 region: CATTHSAVYNEQFF. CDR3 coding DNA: TGTGCCACCACCCACAGCGCGGTGTACAATGAGCAGTTCTTC.

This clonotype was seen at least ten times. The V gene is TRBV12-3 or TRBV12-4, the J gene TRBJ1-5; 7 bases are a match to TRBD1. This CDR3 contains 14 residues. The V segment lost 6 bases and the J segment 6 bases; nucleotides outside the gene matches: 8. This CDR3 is CASSYRGAGQPQHF. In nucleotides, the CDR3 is TGTGCCAGCAGCTACAGGGGAGCCGGTCAGCCCCAGCATTTT.